This TCR beta chain was profiled in a study of technical replicates of blood from a handful of donors. Data came from immunoSEQ multiplex PCR; TCRdb stores just in-frame clones and leaves some out. The sample lists about 78,000 clones, roughly 93% occurring once. This CDR3 has 13 residues. Germline CDR1 is SEHNR and CDR2 is FQNEAQ (reference sequence). V lost 2 bases and J lost 4, with 7 bases in between. Material for sequencing was T cells isolated from PBMCs. The chain links TRBV7-9 to TRBJ2-3; D call uncertain. This sequence was found in a human donor in good health. CDR3 sequence reads: CASSLLAADTQYF. The CDR3 DNA reads as TGTGCCAGCAGCTTACTGGCGGCAGATACGCAGTATTTT.